This note documents a single TCR beta chain sequence. No DNA is shown, since the ends of the CDR3 on it are uncertain; the CDR3 is the one TCRdb lists. The assay was immunoSEQ multiplex PCR, and TCRdb's table has in-frame clones only and misses some. This table holds approximately 50,000 clones, more than 85% found once. Inclusive of both ends, the CDR3 amounts to 18 amino acids. Germline CDR1 is LNHDA and CDR2 is SQIVND (reference sequence). This receptor was obtained from a man in his forties with rheumatoid arthritis. The specimen was PBMCs. This chain joins TRBV19 and TRBJ2-6; TRBD1 reflects the table's D call only, with no check against the DNA. This CDR3 is CASTSARGRASGANVLTF.